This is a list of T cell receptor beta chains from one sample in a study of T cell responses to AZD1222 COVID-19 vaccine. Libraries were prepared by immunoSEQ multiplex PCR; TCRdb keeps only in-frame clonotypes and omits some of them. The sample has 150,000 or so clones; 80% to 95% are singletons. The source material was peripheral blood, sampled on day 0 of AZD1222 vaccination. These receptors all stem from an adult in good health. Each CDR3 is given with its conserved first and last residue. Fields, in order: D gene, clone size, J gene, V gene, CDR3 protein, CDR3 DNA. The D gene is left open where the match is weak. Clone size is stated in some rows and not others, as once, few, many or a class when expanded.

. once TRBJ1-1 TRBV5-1 CASSDQQNTEAFF TGCGCCAGCAGCGATCAACAGAACACTGAAGCTTTCTTT
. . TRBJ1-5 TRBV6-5 CASKLGQEDGQPQHF TGTGCCAGCAAATTAGGCCAAGAAGACGGCCAGCCCCAGCATTTT
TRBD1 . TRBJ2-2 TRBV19 CASYETGGAWTGELFF TGTGCCAGCTACGAAACAGGGGGCGCGTGGACCGGGGAGCTGTTTTTT
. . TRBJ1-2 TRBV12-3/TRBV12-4 CASSLRGTHGYTF TGTGCCAGCAGTCTACGGGGGACCCATGGCTACACCTTC
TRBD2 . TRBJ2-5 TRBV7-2 CASSQSGRVETQYF TGTGCCAGCAGCCAGAGCGGGAGGGTAGAGACCCAGTACTTC
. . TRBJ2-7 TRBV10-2 CASSESSTVYEQYF TGCGCCAGCAGTGAGTCGTCAACAGTCTACGAGCAGTACTTC
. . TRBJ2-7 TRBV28 CASSPQGSYEQYF TGTGCCAGCAGCCCACAGGGTAGCTACGAGCAGTACTTC
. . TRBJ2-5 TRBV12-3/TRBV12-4 CASETGEGTQYF TGTGCCAGCGAAACAGGGGAGGGGACCCAGTACTTC
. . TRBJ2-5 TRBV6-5 CASRHWGGIETQYF TGTGCCAGCAGACATTGGGGGGGCATAGAGACCCAGTACTTC
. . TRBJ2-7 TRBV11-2 CASSLVRLVEQYF TGTGCCAGCAGCTTAGTAAGATTAGTAGAGCAGTACTTC
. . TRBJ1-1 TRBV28 CATRRGTEAFF TGTGCCACCAGACGGGGCACTGAAGCTTTCTTT
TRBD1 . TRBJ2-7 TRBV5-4 CASSPRTGGLLEQYF TGTGCCAGCAGCCCGAGGACAGGGGGCCTCCTCGAGCAGTACTTC
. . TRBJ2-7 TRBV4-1 CASSQLRDNSYEQYF TGCGCCAGCAGCCAATTGCGGGACAATTCCTACGAGCAGTACTTC
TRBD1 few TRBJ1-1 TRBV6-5 CASSYGRGGNTEAFF TGTGCCAGCAGTTACGGCAGGGGGGGAAACACTGAAGCTTTCTTT
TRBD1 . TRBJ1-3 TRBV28 CASRSEQGASGNTIYF TGTGCCAGCAGATCCGAACAGGGGGCGTCCGGAAACACCATATATTTT
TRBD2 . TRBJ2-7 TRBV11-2 CASSLFHSLGTTYEQYF TGTGCCAGCAGCTTATTCCACTCATTAGGGACTACCTACGAGCAGTACTTC
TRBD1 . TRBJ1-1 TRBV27 CASSFKARGLMNTEAFF TGTGCCAGCAGTTTTAAGGCCAGGGGGCTGATGAACACTGAAGCTTTCTTT